This T cell receptor beta chain was sequenced for a study of T cell responses to AZD1222 COVID-19 vaccine. The germline V and J ends were trimmed by 2 bases and 7 bases, with 12 bases remaining between them. The germline V gene encodes CDR1 MGHRA and CDR2 YSYEKL. The CDR3 is 13 residues long. With respect to this clone: Its specificity is unknown.

TCRdb's table, derived via immunoSEQ multiplex PCR, lists solely in-frame clones and lacks some. This table holds 140,000 to 150,000 clones, approximately 90% found once. Study outcomes and limitations: Two AZD1222 doses significantly raised spike-specific TCR breadth and depth over controls. Of spike-specific TCRs, nearly half reportedly target regions left unmutated in variants. Donors in the cohort were predominantly white British and more often female, and clonal diversity was possibly underestimated. Seropositivity was recorded at baseline in only 6 or 7 AZD1222 recipients.

The sample in question was peripheral blood, obtained on day 0 of MenACWY control vaccination. The chain carries TRBV4-1 and TRBJ2-7; D unclear. The receptor's source is an adult in good health. The CDR3 sequence is CASSQNFPFEQYF. DNA for the CDR3: TGCGCCAGCAGCCAAAATTTTCCGTTTGAGCAGTACTTC.